The 25 T cell receptor beta chains below all came from one sample that was sequenced in a study of blood T cell repertoires in COVID-19. The protocol was immunoSEQ multiplex PCR, while the TCRdb copy is restricted to in-frame clones and leaves out a portion. The sample records about 150,000 clones, nearly 80% being singletons. Sequencing used peripheral blood. The receptor source for this set is a man aged 80 or over with acute or convalescent COVID-19.

The chain links TRBV7-9 to TRBJ2-1; no definite D call. In germline, CDR1 is SEHNR, CDR2 FQNEAQ (reference sequence). The CDR3 length is 16 residues. The V and J ends lost 0 bases and 0 bases respectively, with 9 bases between them. The CDR3 protein is CASSLASKSSYNEQFF. In DNA, the CDR3 is TGTGCCAGCAGCTTAGCGTCGAAGAGCTCCTACAATGAGCAGTTCTTC.

There are a few counts of this clone. The V call is TRBV15, the J call TRBJ1-1; 8 positions match TRBD1. The trim removed 5 bases at V and 5 bases at J, leaving 13 bases unmatched. This CDR3 is built from 16 residues. The germline gives CDR1 LNHNV, CDR2 YYDKDF (reference sequence). The CDR3 coding sequence is TGTGCCACCAGCCCCCTTGGACAGGGCAAGTGGACTGAAGCTTTCTTT. Amino acid sequence: CATSPLGQGKWTEAFF.

The V call is TRBV5-1, the J call TRBJ1-2, with 9 positions matching TRBD1. The V gene end was trimmed by 2 bases and the J gene end by 4 bases; junction bases not matched to a gene: 3. Germline CDR1 reads SGHRS; CDR2 reads YFSETQ. The CDR3 loop spans 14 amino acids. CDR3 sequence: CASSLGDRAYGYTF. In DNA, the CDR3 is TGCGCCAGCAGCTTAGGGGACAGGGCCTATGGCTACACCTTC.

The rearrangement uses TRBV24-1 and TRBJ2-5; TRBD2 matches 12 bases. CDR1 is KGHDR and CDR2 is SFDVKD in the germline V gene. The V and J ends lost 4 bases and 4 bases, in that order; junction bases with no gene match: 9. The length of the CDR3 is 17 residues. The CDR3: CATSDPLTSGGRETQYF. The DNA for the CDR3 is TGTGCCACCAGTGACCCCTTGACTAGCGGGGGACGAGAGACCCAGTACTTC.

For this clone: The junction departs from germline at one end; a sequencing error may be responsible. The chain links TRBV5-8 to TRBJ1-4; the match to TRBD1 covers 8 bases. This CDR3 contains 17 residues. From germline, CDR1 is SGHTS and CDR2 YDEGEE. CDR3 bases: TGTGCCAGCACCTTGAACAGGGGGAGCAGCCAAAATGAAAAACTGTTTTTT. Translated, it gives CASTLNRGSSQNEKLFF.

This rearrangement joins TRBV12-3 or TRBV12-4 to TRBJ2-7; D ambiguous. V gave up 3 bases and J gave up 10 bases, with 16 bases separating them. The length of the CDR3 is 13 residues. CDR3 residues: CASSLRQSTGQYF. Written as DNA, the CDR3 is TGTGCCAGCAGTTTGAGGCAGTCTACGGGTCAGTACTTC.

This clone was seen once. The chain is built from TRBV4-1 and TRBJ2-5; 8 positions match TRBD1. CDR1 MGHRA and CDR2 YSYEKL come from the germline V gene. Trimming at V came to 3 bases and at J to 3 bases, leaving 6 bases not matched to a gene. The length of the CDR3 is 15 residues. The CDR3 reads CASSQDPGGEETQYF. The CDR3 DNA reads as TGCGCCAGCAGCCAGGACCCAGGGGGCGAAGAGACCCAGTACTTC.

The J gene is TRBJ1-1, the V gene TRBV21-1; the DNA was not used to check the table's D call, TRBD1. TRBV21-1 is a documented pseudogene. This CDR3 spans 16 amino acids. The CDR3 protein is CASSPRDRPRNTEAFF. DNA of the CDR3: TGTGCCAGCAGCCCCCGAGACAGGCCTCGGAACACTGAAGCTTTCTTT.

The chain joins TRBV6-2 or TRBV6-3 to TRBJ2-6; 8 nucleotides match TRBD1. Unmatched junction bases numbered 12, after V lost 5 bases and J lost 0 bases. Germline CDR1 reads MNHEY; CDR2 reads SVGEGT. The CDR3 extends over 19 amino acids. CDR3 sequence: CASSQRARQGSSGANVLTF. Here the CDR3 DNA reads TGTGCCAGCAGTCAGAGAGCCCGACAGGGGTCCTCTGGGGCCAACGTCCTGACTTTC.

The chain employs TRBV27 and TRBJ2-3, with D possibly being TRBD2 (7 bases). The CDR3 is 15 residues long. V was clipped by 6 bases and J by 3 bases, with 16 bases between them. Germline V gene data show CDR1 as MNHEY and CDR2 as SMNVEV (reference sequence). The CDR3: CASSPWEGGTDTQYF. The CDR3, as DNA: TGTGCCAGCAGCCCATGGGAGGGGGGTACAGATACGCAGTATTTT.

This rearrangement joins TRBV18 to TRBJ2-2; 7 bases line up with TRBD1. The CDR3 runs to 16 residues. V shed 1 base, J shed 2 bases, and the junction held 4 bases outside the gene matches. The germline CDR1 and CDR2 sequences are KGHSH and LQKENI. CDR3 nucleotides: TGTGCCAGCTCACCACAAAGACAGGGTAACACCGGGGAGCTGTTTTTT. It encodes CASSPQRQGNTGELFF.

The chain couples TRBV16 to TRBJ2-3, with 8 bases fitting TRBD1. Germline CDR1 is KGHSY and CDR2 is FQNENV. This CDR3 is 16 amino acids long. Losses at the gene ends were 4 bases for V and 0 bases for J; bases not matched to a gene: 6. The CDR3 coding sequence is TGTGCCAGCAGCCCCCTAGGGACAGGCAGCACAGATACGCAGTATTTT. Translating it yields CASSPLGTGSTDTQYF.

The chain joins TRBV19 to TRBJ2-1, with TRBD2 matching 10 bases. The germline V gene encodes CDR1 LNHDA and CDR2 SQIVND (reference sequence). Germline trimming cut 0 bases from V and 5 bases from J; bases unmatched to any gene: 19. This CDR3 region has 21 residues. CDR3 sequence reads: CASSIDTPGTSAGLLNNEQFF. CDR3 sequence (DNA): TGTGCCAGTAGTATAGATACCCCAGGGACTAGCGCGGGACTACTAAACAATGAGCAGTTCTTC.

The chain employs TRBV19 and TRBJ2-6, with a tentative D call TRBD1 (6 bases). V lost 4 bases and J 0 bases, leaving 7 bases between the germline ends. CDR1 LNHDA and CDR2 SQIVND come from the germline V gene (reference sequence). This CDR3 is 15 amino acids long. CDR3 bases: TGTGCCAGTAGTAACAGGGCCTCTGGGGCCAACGTCCTGACTTTC. Its translation: CASSNRASGANVLTF.

V gene TRBV19 combines with J gene TRBJ1-1; D is perhaps TRBD1 (6 bases). The ends were cut back, 6 bases at V and 1 base at J, with 12 bases in the middle. This CDR3 region has 14 residues. CDR1 is LNHDA and CDR2 is SQIVND in the germline V gene (reference sequence). CDR3 DNA sequence: TGTGCCAGTAGCGTGGGACACCAGAACACTGAAGCTTTCTTT. Its protein is CASSVGHQNTEAFF.

The V gene is TRBV4-3, the J gene TRBJ2-3; 12 nucleotides agree with TRBD2. The CDR3 is 15 residues long. V was pared by 5 bases and J by 3 bases, with 3 bases of the junction left unmatched. The germline CDR1 and CDR2 sequences are LGHNA and YSLEER. CDR3 sequence (DNA): TGCGCCAGCAGCGGGCTAGCGGGGGGGACAGATACGCAGTATTTT. It translates to CASSGLAGGTDTQYF.

The chain joins TRBV27 to TRBJ1-4; no clear D. The CDR3 has 13 residues. Germline lookup yields CDR1 MNHEY and CDR2 SMNVEV (reference sequence). Trimming took 6 bases from V and 2 from J, leaving 7 bases between them. As DNA, the CDR3 is TGTGCCAGCAGGATAGCGACTAATGAAAAACTGTTTTTT. Its translation is CASRIATNEKLFF. The whole variable domain, remainder taken from reference TRBV27 and TRBJ1-4, is EAQVTQNPRYLITVTGKKLTVTCSQNMNHEYMSWYRQDPGLGLRQIYYSMNVEVTDKGDVPEGYKVSRKEKRNFPLILESPSPNQTSLYFCASRIATNEKLFFGSGTQLSVL.

This clone was recorded many times. The chain recombines TRBV2 with TRBJ2-2, with a possible D match to TRBD1 (5 bases). CDR1 and CDR2 from the germline V gene are SNHLY and FYNNEI. V lost 7 bases to trimming and J lost 9 bases, with 24 bases between them. The CDR3 has 16 residues. The CDR3 nucleotides are TGTGCCAGCACCTCCCTGAGAGCAGGGTTAGACCGGGAGCTGTTTTTT. Amino acids: CASTSLRAGLDRELFF.

The DNA for the CDR3 is TGCGCCAGCAGCCAAGTGGGACAGGCGGCCGGGGAGCTGTTTTTT. Its translation is CASSQVGQAAGELFF. The V gene is TRBV4-3, the J gene TRBJ2-2, with TRBD1 identical over 8 bases. Germline V CDR1 and CDR2: LGHNA, YSLEER. The CDR3 is made up of 15 amino acids. J gave up 6 bases and V 1 base, and 4 bases lay outside the gene matches.

The chain has TRBV29-1 and TRBJ1-5; no clear D gene. This CDR3 region has 13 residues. V lost 4 bases to trimming and J lost 5 bases, with 12 bases between them. Germline V lookup: CDR1 SQVTM, CDR2 ANQGSEA. CDR3 region: CSVGGGRDQPQHF. CDR3 coding DNA: TGCAGCGTTGGGGGAGGGAGGGATCAGCCCCAGCATTTT.

The J gene is TRBJ1-4, the V gene TRBV4-3, with TRBD1 matching over 8 bases. V dropped 3 bases and J dropped 7; count of bases not matched to a gene: 7. CDR3 length equals 15 residues. Germline V CDR1 and CDR2: LGHNA, YSLEER. The CDR3 loop reads CASSHPGTGPEKLFF. In DNA form, the CDR3 reads TGCGCCAGCAGCCACCCCGGGACAGGCCCTGAAAAACTGTTTTTT.

CDR3 residues: CASSQSWNTEAFF. The CDR3 bases are TGTGCCAGCAGCCAGTCGTGGAACACTGAAGCTTTCTTT. The chain combines TRBV3-1 (or the pseudogene TRBV3-2) with TRBJ1-1; D uncertain. Trimming took off 3 bases at V and 1 base at J, with 6 bases between the two ends. CDR1 LGHDT and CDR2 YNNKEL come from the germline V gene (reference sequence). There are 13 residues in the CDR3.

The chain uses TRBV7-9 and TRBJ1-4, with 10 bases aligning to TRBD1. The length of the CDR3 is 14 residues. Germline trimming cut 5 bases from V and 7 bases from J; bases unmatched to any gene: 4. Germline CDR1 reads SEHNR; CDR2 reads FQNEAQ (reference sequence). CDR3 sequence: CASSRDRGSEKLFF. The CDR3, as DNA: TGTGCCAGCAGCCGGGACAGGGGAAGTGAAAAACTGTTTTTT.

This chain uses TRBV5-8 with TRBJ2-7, with D perhaps matching TRBD1 (6 bases). V dropped 0 bases and J dropped 0 bases, with 16 bases sitting between them. Germline V gene sequence: CDR1 SGHTS, CDR2 YDEGEE. The CDR3 loop spans 17 amino acids. CDR3 loop: CASSLVVARGVSYEQYF. CDR3 in DNA: TGTGCCAGCAGCTTGGTCGTAGCCAGGGGAGTCTCCTACGAGCAGTACTTC.

V and J are TRBV3-1 (or the pseudogene TRBV3-2) and TRBJ1-1; D not resolved. The CDR3 consists of 15 residues. Trimming removed 1 base at V and 10 bases at J, with 19 bases between. CDR1 and CDR2 (germline): LGHDT, YNNKEL (reference sequence). CDR3 nucleotide sequence: TGTGCCAGCAGCCAAGGGTCTGGGCCAGGTGGTGGAGCTTTCTTT. This encodes CASSQGSGPGGGAFF.